One sample yielded the 27 T cell receptor beta chains listed below, sequenced in a study of CD8+CD57+ T cells in acquired aplastic anemia. Genomic DNA, serving as template, underwent TCR beta VDJ and CDR3 profiling. TCRdb used MiXCR to reprocess the reads, holding one entry per CDR3 protein. The data hold 150,000 to 200,000 distinct CDR3 sequences, with less than 60% observed a single time. It was patients with CD8+CD57+ cell expansion by flow cytometry who were chosen for sequencing. The sample consisted of sorted CD4+, CD8+, or CD8+CD57+ T cells (not recorded which) from PBMCs. The receptors derive from a human donor with aplastic anemia.

This chain connects TRBV9 to TRBJ2-7; a possible D gene is TRBD1 (5 bases). Germline V gives CDR1 SGDLS, CDR2 YYNGEE. Trimming took off 2 bases at V and 3 bases at J, with 12 bases between the two ends. The CDR3 contains 14 residues. CDR3 residues: CASSVKTVDYEQYF. CDR3 nucleotide sequence: TGTGCCAGCAGCGTTAAGACAGTCGACTACGAGCAGTACTTC.

This clonotype was found many times. The chain links TRBV6-6 to TRBJ1-2; D is unclear. CDR1 is MNHNY, CDR2 SVGAGI, per germline (reference sequence). The CDR3 consists of 14 residues. V lost 2 bases and J 2 bases, leaving 9 bases between the germline ends. This CDR3 is CASSYLQANYGYTF. CDR3 nucleotides: TGTGCCAGCAGTTACCTCCAGGCCAACTATGGCTACACCTTC.

V usage is TRBV2 and J usage is TRBJ2-5, with D unresolved. The CDR3 loop spans 16 amino acids. The germline gives CDR1 SNHLY, CDR2 FYNNEI. V was cut by 6 bases and J by 2 bases, with 19 bases left in between. CDR3 sequence (DNA): TGTGCCAGCAGCCCCCGTGGACCGTGGAGACAAGAGACCCAGTACTTC. Translation: CASSPRGPWRQETQYF.

To note about this clonotype: This may arise from a read error, as a much more abundant clone is one base away. V gene TRBV10-3 combines with J gene TRBJ2-7, with D perhaps TRBD1 (5 bases). The CDR3 is made up of 14 amino acids. Germline V lookup: CDR1 ENHRY, CDR2 SYGVKD. V lost 5 bases, J lost 6 bases, and 17 bases lay in between. The CDR3 spells CAISLTLRQGEQYF. CDR3 bases: TGTGCCATCAGTCTAACTCTAAGGCAGGGCGAGCAGTACTTC.

The V and J genes are TRBV5-1 and TRBJ2-3, with a possible D match to TRBD1 (6 bases). The CDR3 is made up of 13 amino acids. CDR1 is SGHRS and CDR2 is YFSETQ in the germline V gene. Trimming stripped 4 bases from V and 4 bases from J, with 10 bases between. The CDR3 loop reads CASSNTGSDTQYF. CDR3 nucleotide sequence: TGCGCCAGCAGCAACACAGGGTCAGATACGCAGTATTTT.

The table lists this clonotype with many counts. This rearrangement joins TRBV20-1 to TRBJ1-1, with 10 bases aligning to TRBD1. The CDR3 covers 13 residues. The germline V gene encodes CDR1 DFQATT and CDR2 SNEGSKA (reference sequence). The CDR3 sequence is CSKTGGGGTEAFF. The CDR3 DNA reads as TGCAGCAAGACAGGGGGCGGAGGCACTGAAGCTTTCTTT.

J is TRBJ2-1 and V is TRBV12-3 or TRBV12-4; TRBD2 agrees at 10 bases. V shed 6 bases, J shed 6 bases, and the junction held 5 bases outside the gene matches. CDR3 length: 14 residues. The CDR3 is CASSLAGETNEQFF. The DNA of the CDR3 is TGTGCCAGCAGCCTAGCGGGGGAAACCAATGAGCAGTTCTTC.

This clonotype has a handful of counts. This rearrangement joins TRBV7-2 to TRBJ2-7; D may match TRBD1 or TRBD2 (5 bases each). This CDR3 comprises 14 residues. Trimming removed 3 bases from V and 1 base from J, with 10 bases in between. Germline V gene data show CDR1 as SGHTA and CDR2 as FQGNSA. This CDR3 reads CASSFTGTSYEQYF. Written as DNA, the CDR3 is TGTGCCAGCAGCTTCACGGGGACGTCCTACGAGCAGTACTTC.

This clonotype was seen only once. The chain carries TRBV19 and TRBJ2-5; D may correspond to TRBD1 or TRBD2 (6 bases each). This CDR3 spans 14 amino acids. V shed 2 bases and J shed 4 bases, with 11 bases lying between them. The V gene's germline CDR1 is LNHDA and CDR2 SQIVND (reference sequence). CDR3 in amino acids: CASSIIGGLETQYF. CDR3 DNA sequence: TGTGCCAGTAGTATAATTGGGGGGCTAGAGACCCAGTACTTC.

This clonotype turned up a few times. Possible read error: a much larger clone is one base away. The chain uses TRBV9 and TRBJ2-7; D is unclear. Germline values: CDR1 SGDLS, CDR2 YYNGEE. This CDR3 region has 15 residues. The CDR3 region has the DNA TGTGCCAGCAGCCCCTTCGACGGTGCCTCCTACGAGCAGTGCTTC. Its protein product is CASSPFDGASYEQCF.

The CDR3 sequence is CASSDGTGPNEQYF. As DNA, the CDR3 is TGTGCCAGCAGTGACGGGACGGGGCCCAACGAGCAGTACTTC. The gene calls are TRBV2 and TRBJ2-7; D is tentatively TRBD1 or TRBD2 (5 bases each). Germline loops: CDR1 SNHLY, CDR2 FYNNEI. The V end lost 3 bases, the J end lost 5 bases, and 14 bases lay between the germline ends. CDR3 size: 14 residues.

Ten or more counts support this clonotype. The genes are TRBV7-2 and TRBJ1-3; D may be TRBD1 (6 bases). Germline lookup yields CDR1 SGHTA and CDR2 FQGNSA. V dropped 1 base and J dropped 3 bases, with 10 bases sitting between them. CDR3 length equals 15 residues. CDR3 sequence: CASSLGGANGNTIYF. Here the CDR3 DNA reads TGTGCCAGCAGCTTAGGGGGGGCAAATGGAAACACCATATATTTT.

About this clonotype itself: Because the CDR3's place on the DNA is in doubt, the DNA is left out and the CDR3 is given as listed by TCRdb. V usage is TRBV29-1 and J usage is TRBJ1-1; TRBD1 was called by the table and not checked on the DNA. Germline-derived CDR1 and CDR2 are SQVTM and ANQGSEA. The CDR3 spans 20 amino acids, including both terminal residues. The CDR3 here is CSVEESVCASSGAFGTEAFF.

The chain combines TRBV20-1 with TRBJ1-2; maybe TRBD1 (6 bases). The CDR3 runs 16 residues. V was trimmed by 5 bases and J by 5 bases, leaving 24 bases between them. Germline assignment: CDR1 DFQATT and CDR2 SNEGSKA (reference sequence). The CDR3 DNA reads as TGCAGTGCTGACTCCGACAGGCCAACGAACATTTATGGCTACACCTTC. This translates into CSADSDRPTNIYGYTF.

This chain connects TRBV19 to TRBJ1-6; 9 bases align to TRBD1. The length of the CDR3 is 16 residues. The J segment lost 10 bases and the V segment lost 4 bases, leaving 11 bases of the junction unmatched. Germline lookup yields CDR1 LNHDA and CDR2 SQIVND (reference sequence). CDR3 sequence reads: CASSTLLQGARSPLHF. The CDR3 DNA reads TGTGCCAGTAGTACTCTCCTACAGGGGGCACGATCACCCCTCCACTTT.

Regarding this clonotype: One end of the junction varies from germline; a read error may be responsible. V gene TRBV7-2 combines with J gene TRBJ2-3, with D perhaps matching TRBD1 or TRBD2 (5 bases each). This CDR3 comprises 10 residues. CDR1 and CDR2 from the germline V gene are SGHTA and FQGNSA. The CDR3 DNA is TGTGCCAGCAGCCAGACACGGGACCGTTTT. This sequence encodes CASSQTRDRF.

This clonotype has just a few counts. The V gene is TRBV15, the J gene TRBJ2-3; maybe TRBD2 (5 bases). Germline V CDR1 and CDR2: LNHNV, YYDKDF (reference sequence). The V gene lost 6 bases and the J gene lost 2 bases, with 9 bases spanning the gap. CDR3 length: 13 residues. DNA for the CDR3: TGTGCCACCAGGGAGGCGGCCACAGATACGCAGTATTTT. Its protein is CATREAATDTQYF.

The rearrangement joins TRBV4-1 to TRBJ2-1; no definite D call. The ends were cut back, 0 bases at V and 0 bases at J, with 12 bases in the middle. The CDR3 runs to 17 residues. CDR1 and CDR2 (germline): MGHRA, YSYEKL. CDR3 amino acids: CASSQDPGRRSYNEQFF. CDR3 nucleotide sequence: TGCGCCAGCAGCCAAGACCCCGGACGGCGCTCCTACAATGAGCAGTTCTTC.

This clonotype was recorded a few times. The V gene is TRBV24-1, the J gene TRBJ1-5; TRBD1 is a possible D gene (5 bases). Germline V gives CDR1 KGHDR, CDR2 SFDVKD. V shed 9 bases and J shed 1 base, with 9 bases lying between them. This CDR3 region has 13 residues. The DNA of the CDR3 is TGTGCCACCCAGAGGGACAGCAATCAGCCCCAGCATTTT. It is translated as CATQRDSNQPQHF.

This sequence joins TRBV25-1 and TRBJ1-2; 8 bases agree with TRBD1. V gave up 3 bases and J gave up 6 bases; unmatched junction bases: 9. Germline CDR1 is MGHDK and CDR2 is SYGVNS. The CDR3 runs 15 residues. The CDR3 nucleotides read TGTGCCAGCAGTGACCGAGGAGGACAGGGACATGGCTACACCTTC. Amino acid sequence: CASSDRGGQGHGYTF.

This clonotype was counted ten times or more. The rearrangement links TRBV25-1 to TRBJ1-6; 7 nucleotides align to TRBD1. The V gene's germline CDR1 is MGHDK and CDR2 SYGVNS. CDR3 length: 14 residues. With V trimmed by 4 bases and J by 7 bases, 4 bases remained unmatched. The CDR3 here is CASSATGLNSPLHF. The CDR3 nucleotides read TGTGCCAGCAGTGCGACAGGGTTGAATTCACCCCTCCACTTT.

This clonotype was seen more than once but under ten times. V is TRBV30 and J is TRBJ1-1; the D gene is possibly TRBD1 (5 bases). V lost 0 bases, J lost 3 bases, and 14 bases lay in between. The CDR3 runs to 15 residues. The germline V gene has CDR1 GTSNPN and CDR2 SVGIG (reference sequence). Here the CDR3 DNA reads TGTGCCTGGAGTGTGTGGGGGGGTAGGGACACTGAAGCTTTCTTT. Amino acid sequence: CAWSVWGGRDTEAFF.

The chain uses TRBV11-2 and TRBJ2-3, with 13 bases aligning to TRBD2. Trimming took 5 bases from V and 2 from J; bases not matched to a gene: 4. CDR1 and CDR2 (germline): SGHAT, FQNNGV. The CDR3 loop spans 16 amino acids. In DNA form, the CDR3 reads TGTGCCAGCAGCCCAGGGACTAGCGGGGTCACAGATACGCAGTATTTT. Translated: CASSPGTSGVTDTQYF.

This clonotype was detected many times. This rearrangement joins TRBV9 to TRBJ2-3; possibly TRBD2 for D (6 bases). The germline gives CDR1 SGDLS, CDR2 YYNGEE. This CDR3 contains 16 residues. Trimming stripped 0 bases from V and 1 base from J, with 12 bases between. The CDR3 nucleotides are TGTGCCAGCAGCGTAGGGGGAGGAGAAGGCACAGATACGCAGTATTTT. The encoded protein is CASSVGGGEGTDTQYF.

V gene TRBV25-1 combines with J gene TRBJ1-6; D is undetermined. From germline, CDR1 is MGHDK and CDR2 SYGVNS. CDR3 length: 12 residues. V was clipped by 2 bases and J by 7 bases, with 3 bases between them. CDR3 in amino acids: CASSEPNSPLHF. The CDR3 coding sequence is TGTGCCAGCAGTGAACCCAATTCACCCCTCCACTTT.

The CDR3 reads CSVRRPNTGELFF. Here the CDR3 DNA reads TGCAGCGTGAGAAGGCCGAACACCGGGGAGCTGTTTTTT. The rearrangement joins TRBV29-1 to TRBJ2-2; D not certain. Germline lookup yields CDR1 SQVTM and CDR2 ANQGSEA. V lost 6 bases and J lost 0, with 8 bases in between. CDR3 size: 13 residues.

Details on this clonotype: Being one base from a much bigger clone, this may be a read error. The CDR3 end shows no conserved phenylalanine or tryptophan, and so a read error is likely. The rearrangement uses TRBV11-2 and TRBJ1-1, with D perhaps TRBD1 (6 bases). The CDR3 runs to 13 residues. Per germline, CDR1 SGHAT and CDR2 FQNNGV. The V and J ends lost 1 base and 10 bases respectively, with 13 bases between them. DNA for the CDR3: TGTGCCAGCAGCTTAGTTAGGGGAGGGGGAGCTTTCCTT. The encoded protein is CASSLVRGGGAFL.